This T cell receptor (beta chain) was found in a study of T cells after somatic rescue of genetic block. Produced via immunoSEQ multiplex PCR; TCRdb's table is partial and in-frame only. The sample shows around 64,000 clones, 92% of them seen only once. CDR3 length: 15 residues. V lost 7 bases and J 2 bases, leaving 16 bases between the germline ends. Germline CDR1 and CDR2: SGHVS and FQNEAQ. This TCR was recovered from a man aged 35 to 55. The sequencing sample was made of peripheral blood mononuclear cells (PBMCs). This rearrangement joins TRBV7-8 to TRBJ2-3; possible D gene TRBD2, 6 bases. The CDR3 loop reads CASTLGAGPTDTQYF. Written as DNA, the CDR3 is TGTGCCAGCACCCTAGGGGCGGGACCCACAGATACGCAGTATTTT.